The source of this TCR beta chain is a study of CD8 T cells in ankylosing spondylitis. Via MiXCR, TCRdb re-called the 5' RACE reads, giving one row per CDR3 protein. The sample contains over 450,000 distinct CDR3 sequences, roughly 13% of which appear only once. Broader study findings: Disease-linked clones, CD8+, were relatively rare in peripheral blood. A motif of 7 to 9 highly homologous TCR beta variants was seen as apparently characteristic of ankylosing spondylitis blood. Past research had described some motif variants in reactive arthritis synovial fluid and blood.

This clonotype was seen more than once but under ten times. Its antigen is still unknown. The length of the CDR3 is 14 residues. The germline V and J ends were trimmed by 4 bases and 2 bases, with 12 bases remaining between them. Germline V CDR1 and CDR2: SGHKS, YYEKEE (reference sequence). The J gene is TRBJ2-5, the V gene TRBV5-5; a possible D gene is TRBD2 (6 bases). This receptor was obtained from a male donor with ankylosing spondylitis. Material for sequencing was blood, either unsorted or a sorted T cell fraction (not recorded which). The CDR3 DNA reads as TGTGCCAGCAGCGAAGGGGAGGTTCAAGAGACCCAGTACTTC. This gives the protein CASSEGEVQETQYF. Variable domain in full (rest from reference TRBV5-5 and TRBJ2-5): DAGVTQSPTHLIKTRGQQVTLRCSPISGHKSVSWYQQVLGQGPQFIFQYYEKEERGRGNFPDRFSARQFPNYSSELNVNALLLGDSALYLCASSEGEVQETQYFGPGTRLLVL.